A single sample gave rise to the 13 T cell receptor beta chains below, sequenced in a study of T-cell memory formation after mild COVID-19. TCRdb redid the calling of the 5' RACE reads with MiXCR, one entry per CDR3 protein. Found here are about 33,000 distinct CDR3 sequences, 20% to 25% of them singletons; the top ten hold about 1.6%. The sequenced sample was PBMCs or a T cell subset sorted from them (not recorded which). The receptor source for this set is an adult who had mild COVID-19 (a few samples of this study predate the infection). Cell type and time point are not known.

The table lists this clonotype with many counts. CDR3 protein: CASSLEAFSYNEQFF. DNA for the CDR3: TGTGCCAGCAGCTTAGAAGCGTTCTCCTACAATGAGCAGTTCTTC. The V and J genes are TRBV11-2 and TRBJ2-1; D remains ambiguous. V shed 0 bases and J shed 0 bases, with 6 bases lying between them. The CDR3 runs 15 residues. CDR1 SGHAT and CDR2 FQNNGV come from the germline V gene.

A remark on this clonotype: This may arise from a read error, as a much more abundant clone is one base away. V and J are TRBV6-1 and TRBJ1-2; tentative D call: TRBD1 (6 bases). CDR3 size: 14 residues. CDR1 and CDR2 (germline): MNHNS, SASEGT. CDR3 nucleotide sequence: TGTGCCAGCAAAGTCGGCAGGGGCCACTATGGCTGCACCTTC. It specifies CASKVGRGHYGCTF.

This clonotype was observed a few times. The gene calls are TRBV27 and TRBJ1-2; the D is unclear. The V gene lost 3 bases and the J gene lost 8 bases, with 19 bases spanning the gap. The CDR3 contains 15 residues. The germline CDR1 and CDR2 sequences are MNHEY and SMNVEV (reference sequence). The CDR3 DNA follows: TGTGCCAGCAGTTTTTCAAGTTCCCCCGTAGACGGCTACACCTTC. Its protein is CASSFSSSPVDGYTF.

This clonotype was found many times. The rearrangement links TRBV12-3 or TRBV12-4 to TRBJ1-5; possibly TRBD1 for D (6 bases). V lost 5 bases to trimming and J lost 1 base, with 9 bases between them. CDR3 length equals 14 residues. The CDR3 sequence is CASSTGASNQPQHF. The DNA of the CDR3 is TGTGCCAGCAGTACGGGGGCGAGCAATCAGCCCCAGCATTTT.

This clonotype was detected many times. The chain recombines TRBV12-3 or TRBV12-4 with TRBJ2-7, with 10 bases aligning to TRBD2. This CDR3 has 15 residues. After removal of 2 bases from V and 4 bases from J, the junction contained 5 bases not matched to a gene. The CDR3 DNA reads as TGTGCCAGCAGTTTAAGAGCTAGCGGGAGTTACGAGCAGTACTTC. As protein: CASSLRASGSYEQYF.

A remark on this clonotype: A much larger clone lies a single base off, so this may be a read error. The rearrangement uses TRBV30 and TRBJ2-7; TRBD1 or TRBD2 may be the D gene (5 bases each). CDR3 length: 12 amino acids. Trimming removed 5 bases from V and 6 bases from J, with 14 bases in between. Germline CDR1 is GTSNPN and CDR2 is SVGIG (reference sequence). Here the CDR3 DNA reads TGTGCCTGGGGGGCAGGTGGACTCGAGCAGTACTTC. This gives the protein CAWGAGGLEQYF.

This clonotype came up many times. This sequence joins TRBV6-6 and TRBJ2-7; D is unclear. The germline V gene has CDR1 MNHNY and CDR2 SVGAGI (reference sequence). The CDR3 extends over 13 amino acids. Trimming pared 4 bases from V and 3 bases from J, leaving 10 bases between. CDR3 loop: CASSSPIDYEQYF. The CDR3 DNA reads TGTGCCAGCAGTTCCCCAATCGACTACGAGCAGTACTTC.

This clonotype was recorded only once. A much larger clone sits a single nucleotide away, making a read error possible. The rearrangement uses TRBV6-6 and TRBJ1-3; no firm D call. This CDR3 has 14 residues. V dropped 2 bases and J dropped 0 bases, with 5 bases sitting between them. Germline V CDR1 and CDR2: MNHNY, SVGAGI (reference sequence). CDR3 sequence (DNA): TGTGCCAGCAGTTACGAGCCCTCTGGAAACACCATATATTTT. As protein: CASSYEPSGNTIYF.

The V call is TRBV7-9, the J call TRBJ2-3, with D perhaps TRBD2 (5 bases). The V end was cut by 5 bases, the J end by 2 bases, with 14 bases between. This CDR3 has 15 amino acids. Germline assignment: CDR1 SEHNR and CDR2 FQNEAQ (reference sequence). The CDR3 spells CASSTPLANTDTQYF. CDR3 DNA: TGTGCCAGCAGCACCCCTCTAGCCAACACAGATACGCAGTATTTT. Full variable domain (remainder filled in from reference TRBV7-9 and TRBJ2-3): DTGVSQNPRHKITKRGQNVTFRCDPISEHNRLYWYRQTLGQGPEFLTYFQNEAQLEKSRLLSDRFSAERPKGSFSTLEIQRTEQGDSAMYLCASSTPLANTDTQYFGPGTRLTVL.

This sequence joins TRBV2 and TRBJ1-5, with TRBD1 matching 9 bases. The CDR3 contains 14 residues. Germline V gene sequence: CDR1 SNHLY, CDR2 FYNNEI. J gave up 4 bases and V 6 bases, and 4 bases lay outside the gene matches. The CDR3 spells CASRGQGRNQPQHF. Written as DNA, the CDR3 is TGTGCCAGCAGAGGACAGGGGAGGAATCAGCCCCAGCATTTT.

This clonotype was counted ten times or more. This sequence joins TRBV7-2 and TRBJ2-5; D is perhaps TRBD2 (6 bases). V lost 1 base and J lost 5, with 11 bases in between. CDR1 is SGHTA, CDR2 FQGNSA, per germline. CDR3 length equals 14 residues. CDR3 nucleotides: TGTGCCAGCAGCTTAGGGCGCCGGGGGGAGACCCAGTACTTC. It is translated as CASSLGRRGETQYF.

On this clonotype itself: Mismatch with germline at one junction end may stem from a read error. The V and J genes are TRBV9 and TRBJ1-1, with D possibly being TRBD1 (5 bases). The CDR3 has 13 amino acids. Germline V gives CDR1 SGDLS, CDR2 YYNGEE. CDR3 in DNA: TGTGCCAGCAGCGCATTCGTATCGGGGGAGCTGACGTTT. This codes for CASSAFVSGELTF.

In its sample, this clonotype was seen many times. The J gene is TRBJ2-3, the V gene TRBV7-6, with 9 nucleotides matching TRBD2. The germline CDR1 and CDR2 sequences are SGHVS and FNYEAQ. This CDR3 has 17 amino acids. Unmatched junction bases numbered 9, after V lost 5 bases and J lost 0 bases. The DNA of the CDR3 is TGTGCCAGCAGCATGACTAGCGGCCGTGCTAGCACAGATACGCAGTATTTT. This codes for CASSMTSGRASTDTQYF.